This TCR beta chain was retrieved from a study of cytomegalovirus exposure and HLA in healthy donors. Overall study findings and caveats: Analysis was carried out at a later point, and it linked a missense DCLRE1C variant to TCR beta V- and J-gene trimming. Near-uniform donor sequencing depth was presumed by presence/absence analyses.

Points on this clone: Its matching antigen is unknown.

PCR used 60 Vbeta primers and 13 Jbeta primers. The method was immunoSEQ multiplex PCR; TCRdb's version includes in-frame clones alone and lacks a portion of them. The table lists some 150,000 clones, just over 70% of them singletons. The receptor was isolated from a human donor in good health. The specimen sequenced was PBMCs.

CDR3 nucleotide sequence: TGTGCCAGCAGCACCCCGGGGGGCTACGAGCAGTACTTC. Its translation: CASSTPGGYEQYF. This rearrangement joins TRBV21-1 to TRBJ2-7; the table's TRBD2 call for D was not verified on the DNA. TRBV21-1 is a documented pseudogene. CDR3 length: 13 residues.